One sample yielded the 22 T cell receptor beta chains listed below, sequenced in a study of beta chain features in type 1 diabetes. What was sequenced were expressed TCRB transcripts, since all of the isolated RNA had been reverse transcribed. Profiling relied on immunoSEQ multiplex PCR, and the TCRdb table lists in-frame clones only, not all of them. The table has some 150,000 clones, 11% seen once. Sequenced material: central memory CD4+ T cells from blood. The source is a man between 18 and 35 years old in good health.

In its sample, this clone was seen a few times. The V call is TRBV7-2, the J call TRBJ2-1; D is undetermined. V was clipped by 2 bases and J by 6 bases, with 17 bases between them. The CDR3 has 16 amino acids. Germline V gene data show CDR1 as SGHTA and CDR2 as FQGNSA. The CDR3 DNA reads as TGTGCCAGCAGCTTACTGATGTCAGCAAACTCCAATGAGCAGTTCTTC. It encodes CASSLLMSANSNEQFF.

A few counts support this clone. The same CDR3 can be traced to other DNA sequences in this sample. V is TRBV29-1 and J is TRBJ1-1; no clear D. Deletions cut 4 bases from V and 1 base from J, with 4 bases between. CDR3 size: 11 residues. Germline loops: CDR1 SQVTM, CDR2 ANQGSEA. The CDR3, as DNA: TGCAGCGTTGGAAGGAACACTGAAGCTTTCTTT. Translation gives CSVGRNTEAFF.

In this sample, this clone turned up a few times. The genes are TRBV7-9 and TRBJ1-3; no clear D. V was clipped by 3 bases and J by 6 bases, with 18 bases between them. CDR1 is SEHNR, CDR2 FQNEAQ, per germline (reference sequence). The CDR3 is 16 amino acids. CDR3: CASSFGSQIILNTIYF. The CDR3 DNA follows: TGTGCCAGCAGCTTCGGGTCTCAGATAATTCTAAACACCATATATTTT.

J is TRBJ1-1 and V is TRBV30; TRBD1 might be the D (6 bases). This CDR3 contains 14 residues. Germline V gene lookup returns CDR1 GTSNPN and CDR2 SVGIG (reference sequence). Between the trimmed V and J ends, which lost 4 bases and 9 bases, there was a span of 21 bases. As DNA, the CDR3 is TGTGCCTGGATCGCCGGACAGTGGAGGGGAAAAGCTTTCTTT. Protein product: CAWIAGQWRGKAFF.

This clone was seen more than once but under ten times. The chain carries TRBV11-3 and TRBJ1-1; D remains unclear. The germline gives CDR1 SGHNT, CDR2 YENEEA. Trimming removed 5 bases from V and 10 bases from J, with 11 bases in between. The CDR3 is 11 amino acids. Here the CDR3 reads CASSAGFGAFF. The CDR3 coding sequence is TGTGCCAGCAGCGCGGGGTTTGGAGCTTTCTTT.

This clone has just a few counts. This chain links TRBV5-4 with TRBJ2-2, with TRBD1 matching 8 bases. With 4 bases clipped from V and 7 bases from J, the junction kept 9 bases outside the gene matches. This CDR3 spans 15 amino acids. CDR1 and CDR2 from the germline V gene are SGHNT and YYREEE (reference sequence). DNA of the CDR3: TGTGCCAGCAGCCCCGGGACAGGAGGTGACGGGGAGCTGTTTTTT. Translating it yields CASSPGTGGDGELFF.

This clone was found a few times. The chain couples TRBV7-2 to TRBJ2-5; D gene ambiguous. The V gene lost 5 bases and the J gene lost 4 bases, with 11 bases spanning the gap. Germline-derived CDR1 and CDR2 are SGHTA and FQGNSA. The CDR3 totals 13 residues. As DNA, the CDR3 is TGTGCCAGCAGCCCCCGGGCCGTAGAGACCCAGTACTTC. It is translated as CASSPRAVETQYF.

The table lists this clone with a few counts. The chain combines TRBV7-2 with TRBJ2-2, with no clear D. CDR3 length equals 14 residues. Per the germline V gene, CDR1 is SGHTA and CDR2 is FQGNSA. V lost 6 bases, J lost 6 bases, and 14 bases lay in between. CDR3 residues: CASSIGFGSGELFF. DNA for the CDR3: TGTGCCAGCAGTATTGGGTTTGGTTCCGGGGAGCTGTTTTTT.

This clone turned up a few times. A much larger clonotype is one base distant, so this may be a read error. V is TRBV7-3 and J is TRBJ1-1, with 9 bases that match TRBD1. The CDR3 length is 19 residues. Germline trimming cut 1 base from V and 1 base from J; bases unmatched to any gene: 13. Germline CDR1 SGHTA, CDR2 FQGTGA. Here the CDR3 DNA reads TGTGCCAGCAGCTTAAGGGTCCGATGTACAGGGGGCCCGAACACTGAAGCTTTCTTT. Its translation: CASSLRVRCTGGPNTEAFF.

This clone has only a few counts. V and J are TRBV9 and TRBJ2-3; D remains unclear. Germline assignment: CDR1 SGDLS and CDR2 YYNGEE. The CDR3 has 17 amino acids. V dropped 0 bases and J dropped 4 bases, with 18 bases sitting between them. The CDR3 DNA follows: TGTGCCAGCAGCGTAGTTTCCCCCCCGGGCAGGCCAGATACGCAGTATTTT. Translating gives CASSVVSPPGRPDTQYF. The variable domain in full, with the rest retrieved from reference TRBV9 and TRBJ2-3, is DSGVTQTPKHLITATGQRVTLRCSPRSGDLSVYWYQQSLDQGLQFLIQYYNGEERAKGNILERFSAQQFPDLHSELNLSSLELGDSALYFCASSVVSPPGRPDTQYFGPGTRLTVL.

This clone was observed a handful of times. The gene calls are TRBV28 and TRBJ1-2; possible D gene TRBD1, 5 bases. In germline, CDR1 is MDHEN, CDR2 SYDVKM. Trimming removed 7 bases from V and 7 bases from J, with 13 bases in between. The CDR3 runs 12 residues. CDR3 sequence reads: CASTDTRGGYTF. The DNA for the CDR3 is TGTGCCAGCACGGACACTCGGGGTGGCTACACCTTC.

This clone appeared a few times. This chain links TRBV10-3 with TRBJ2-1; D might be TRBD1 (5 bases). The germline V gene has CDR1 ENHRY and CDR2 SYGVKD. The CDR3 consists of 12 residues. The germline V and J ends were trimmed by 6 bases and 7 bases, with 10 bases remaining between them. CDR3 amino acids: CAIREGANEQFF. The CDR3 region has the DNA TGTGCCATCAGGGAAGGGGCGAATGAGCAGTTCTTC.

The genes are TRBV5-1 and TRBJ2-5; D assignment may be TRBD1 or TRBD2 (5 bases each). The germline CDR1 and CDR2 sequences are SGHRS and YFSETQ. This CDR3 is 17 amino acids long. V was pared by 2 bases and J by 2 bases, with 19 bases between. CDR3 coding DNA: TGCGCCAGCAGCTTTAAAGGGACCGGGAACCCTCAAGAGACCCAGTACTTC. Protein: CASSFKGTGNPQETQYF.

This clone was counted at least ten times. This chain joins TRBV30 and TRBJ1-6, with D unresolved. Germline V gives CDR1 GTSNPN, CDR2 SVGIG (reference sequence). The CDR3 is 14 residues long. V dropped 5 bases and J dropped 3 bases, with 11 bases sitting between them. The CDR3 DNA reads TGTGCCTGGTTAGGCACGGGCTATAATTCACCCCTCCACTTT. Translating it yields CAWLGTGYNSPLHF.

This clone has more than one count but fewer than ten. Other DNA sequences from this sample encode an identical CDR3 as well. The V call is TRBV29-1, the J call TRBJ1-1, with D maybe TRBD1 (6 bases). CDR3 length: 13 amino acids. Germline V CDR1 and CDR2: SQVTM, ANQGSEA. V lost 7 bases to trimming and J lost 0 bases, with 12 bases between them. The CDR3: CSGTGHLNTEAFF. DNA of the CDR3: TGCAGCGGAACGGGACACTTGAACACTGAAGCTTTCTTT.

CDR3 in DNA: TGTGCCAGCTGTCGGGGGTCCCCGGAGCAAGAGACCCAGTACTTC. This encodes CASCRGSPEQETQYF. The chain joins TRBV6-1 to TRBJ2-5, with D possibly being TRBD2 (6 bases). This CDR3 has 15 amino acids. Trimming removed 8 bases from V and 2 bases from J, with 18 bases in between. The germline V gene has CDR1 MNHNS and CDR2 SASEGT.

This clone occurred a few times. The chain employs TRBV5-1 and TRBJ2-7; 12 bases agree with TRBD2. Germline-derived CDR1 and CDR2 are SGHRS and YFSETQ. The CDR3 is 16 residues long. V trimming: 5 bases; J trimming: 7 bases; junction bases outside the gene matches: 13. The CDR3 loop is CASSPTLAGGPGEQYF. CDR3 in DNA: TGCGCCAGCAGTCCGACCCTAGCGGGAGGGCCAGGGGAGCAGTACTTC. Full variable domain (remainder filled in from reference TRBV5-1 and TRBJ2-7): KAGVTQTPRYLIKTRGQQVTLSCSPISGHRSVSWYQQTPGQGLQFLFEYFSETQRNKGNFPGRFSGRQFSNSRSEMNVSTLELGDSALYLCASSPTLAGGPGEQYFGPGTRLTVT.

This clone has a handful of counts. A much larger clone differs by one base, so this may be a read error. The chain recombines TRBV7-2 with TRBJ1-1; perhaps TRBD1 as D (6 bases). The CDR3 is made up of 14 amino acids. CDR1 and CDR2 from the germline V gene are SGHTA and FQGNSA. Trimming removed 3 bases from V and 6 bases from J, with 14 bases in between. The CDR3 region has the DNA TGTGCCAGCAGCTTTATTAACAGGGTGTCTGAAGCTTTCTTT. Protein product: CASSFINRVSEAFF.

A few counts support this clone. The same CDR3 is also encoded by other DNA sequences in this sample. J is TRBJ2-3 and V is TRBV9; 7 nucleotides line up with TRBD2. The CDR3 has 14 amino acids. Germline trimming cut 0 bases from V and 4 bases from J; bases unmatched to any gene: 2. Germline V lookup: CDR1 SGDLS, CDR2 YYNGEE. The CDR3 is CASSVGGGADTQYF. The CDR3 DNA is TGTGCCAGCAGCGTAGGCGGGGGTGCAGATACGCAGTATTTT. Full variable domain (rest looked up from reference TRBV9 and TRBJ2-3): DSGVTQTPKHLITATGQRVTLRCSPRSGDLSVYWYQQSLDQGLQFLIQYYNGEERAKGNILERFSAQQFPDLHSELNLSSLELGDSALYFCASSVGGGADTQYFGPGTRLTVL.

The table lists this clone with a few counts. V is TRBV7-9 and J is TRBJ1-2; weak D call: TRBD1 (5 bases). CDR3 length: 16 amino acids. Deletions cut 1 base from V and 5 bases from J, with 17 bases between. CDR1 and CDR2 from the germline V gene are SEHNR and FQNEAQ (reference sequence). CDR3 DNA sequence: TGTGCCAGCAGCTTAGGACAGCCCAGTATGGGATATGGCTACACCTTC. Residues: CASSLGQPSMGYGYTF.

This clone has just a few counts. This chain uses TRBV30 with TRBJ2-5; the D is unclear. CDR1 is GTSNPN, CDR2 SVGIG, per germline (reference sequence). This CDR3 spans 12 amino acids. V shed 3 bases and J shed 5 bases, with 10 bases lying between them. This chain's CDR3 is CAWSRTGETQYF. The CDR3 DNA is TGTGCCTGGAGCCGGACCGGGGAGACCCAGTACTTC.

The sample holds a few counts of this clone. The chain joins TRBV5-1 to TRBJ1-2, with D unclear. The CDR3 extends over 13 amino acids. Trimming pared 4 bases from V and 2 bases from J, leaving 9 bases between. Germline V gene lookup returns CDR1 SGHRS and CDR2 YFSETQ. The CDR3 sequence is CASSPYGNYGYTF. CDR3 nucleotides: TGCGCCAGCAGCCCCTACGGGAACTATGGCTACACCTTC.